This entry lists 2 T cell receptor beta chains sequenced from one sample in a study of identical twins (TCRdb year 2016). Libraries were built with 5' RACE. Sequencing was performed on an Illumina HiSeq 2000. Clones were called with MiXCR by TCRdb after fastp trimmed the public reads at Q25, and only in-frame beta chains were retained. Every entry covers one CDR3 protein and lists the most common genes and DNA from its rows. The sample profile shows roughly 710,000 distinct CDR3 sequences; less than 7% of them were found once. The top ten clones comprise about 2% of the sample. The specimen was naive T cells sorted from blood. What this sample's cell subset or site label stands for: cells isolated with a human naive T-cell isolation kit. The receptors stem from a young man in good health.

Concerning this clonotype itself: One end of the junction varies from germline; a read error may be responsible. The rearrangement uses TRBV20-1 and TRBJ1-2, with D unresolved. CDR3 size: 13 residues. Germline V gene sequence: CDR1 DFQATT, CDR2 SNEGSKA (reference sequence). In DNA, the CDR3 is TGCAGTGCTAGAGATGGGTCGGGCGGAGGTCTCGCCTTC. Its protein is CSARDGSGGGLAF.

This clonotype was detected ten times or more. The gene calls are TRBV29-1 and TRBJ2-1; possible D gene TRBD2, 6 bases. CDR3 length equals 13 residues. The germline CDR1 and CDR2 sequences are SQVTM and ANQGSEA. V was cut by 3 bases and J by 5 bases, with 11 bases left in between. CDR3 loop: CSVEGGPNNEQFF. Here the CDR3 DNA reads TGCAGCGTTGAGGGGGGACCCAACAATGAGCAGTTCTTC.